Presented here are 30 T cell receptor beta chains from one specimen sequenced in a study of OX40 agonist ivuxolimab in advanced cancers. The library was generated by the immunoSEQ multiplex PCR assay. Imported from immuneACCESS, the table was reduced by TCRdb to in-frame sequences with V and J called. These copies leave out some clones; in studies compared against another copy, an unresolved V gene accounts for under half, and the cause of the remainder is not known. This sample holds some 70,000 clones; approximately 90% were observed only once. The top ten clones comprise approximately 8% of the sample. Material: CD4+ or CD8+ T cells sorted from blood, obtained in a trial of the OX40 agonist ivuxolimab. All receptors come from an adult with an advanced solid tumor such as melanoma, head and neck, liver or kidney cancer.

The sample holds a few counts of this clone. The rearrangement joins TRBV15 to TRBJ2-7, with 9 positions matching TRBD1. Germline V gives CDR1 LNHNV, CDR2 YYDKDF (reference sequence). With V trimmed by 1 base and J by 2 bases, 3 bases remained unmatched. The CDR3 has 15 residues. CDR3 in DNA: TGTGCCACCAGCAGAGGAAGGACAGGGGCCTACGAGCAGTACTTC. It specifies CATSRGRTGAYEQYF.

The chain uses TRBV7-2 and TRBJ2-2; D perhaps matches TRBD1 (6 bases). Germline values: CDR1 SGHTA, CDR2 FQGNSA. The CDR3 is made up of 14 amino acids. The V end was cut by 3 bases, the J end by 6 bases, with 11 bases between. The chain's CDR3 is CASSFHREPGELFF. DNA of the CDR3: TGTGCCAGCAGCTTTCACAGGGAACCCGGGGAGCTGTTTTTT.

The V and J genes are TRBV9 and TRBJ2-5, with TRBD1 matching over 9 bases. The CDR3 spans 16 residues. V shed 4 bases, J shed 0 bases, and the junction held 7 bases outside the gene matches. Germline CDR1 SGDLS, CDR2 YYNGEE. The CDR3, as DNA: TGTGCCAGCAGCCGTAGTGGGACAGGGAACCAAGAGACCCAGTACTTC. Protein: CASSRSGTGNQETQYF.

V is TRBV5-3 and J is TRBJ1-1; 7 nucleotides agree with TRBD1. TRBV5-3 has ORF status, its function being uncertain. With V trimmed by 4 bases and J by 0 bases, 3 bases remained unmatched. The CDR3 is 14 residues long. The CDR3 DNA sequence: TGTGCCAGAAGCCGGGACAGCATGAACACTGAAGCTTTCTTT. Its protein is CARSRDSMNTEAFF.

This clone was detected a few times. This sequence joins TRBV19 and TRBJ1-5, with D possibly matching TRBD1 (6 bases). V was clipped by 8 bases and J by 5 bases, with 13 bases between them. Per germline, CDR1 LNHDA and CDR2 SQIVND (reference sequence). The CDR3 is made up of 13 amino acids. DNA for the CDR3: TGTGCCAGTGTCACAGGGCTGGATCAGCCCCAGCATTTT. Its translation: CASVTGLDQPQHF.

The chain is built from TRBV1 and TRBJ2-5; the D call of TRBD2 is as the table states it, not checked on the DNA. TRBV1 is a listed pseudogene. This CDR3 has 16 amino acids. CDR3 nucleotide sequence: TGCACCAGCAGCCACGGTGCGGGGGGGTACCAAGAGACCCAGTACTTC. Protein sequence: CTSSHGAGGYQETQYF.

The chain has TRBV11-3 and TRBJ2-1; D call uncertain. Deletions cut 5 bases from V and 6 bases from J, with 17 bases between. Germline assignment: CDR1 SGHNT and CDR2 YENEEA. CDR3 length equals 15 residues. The CDR3 DNA is TGTGCCAGCAGCGGTACAGAGAATTTAGGCAATGAGCAGTTCTTC. Protein: CASSGTENLGNEQFF.

The chain links TRBV27 to TRBJ2-2; D is ambiguous. The CDR3 has 12 residues. The V gene's germline CDR1 is MNHEY and CDR2 SMNVEV (reference sequence). Between the trimmed V and J ends, which lost 7 bases and 9 bases, there was a span of 12 bases. CDR3 sequence reads: CASTSSARELFF. The DNA for the CDR3 is TGTGCCAGCACCTCTTCCGCCCGGGAGCTGTTTTTT.

The rearrangement uses TRBV28 and TRBJ2-7, with 7 bases matching TRBD1. Germline V gene sequence: CDR1 MDHEN, CDR2 SYDVKM. The CDR3 length is 13 residues. Trimming at V came to 3 bases and at J to 3 bases, leaving 2 bases not matched to a gene. This chain's CDR3 is CASSLGTVYEQYF. DNA for the CDR3: TGTGCCAGCAGTTTGGGGACAGTCTACGAGCAGTACTTC. The whole variable domain, filled in from reference TRBV28 and TRBJ2-7, reads DVKVTQSSRYLVKRTGEKVFLECVQDMDHENMFWYRQDPGLGLRLIYFSYDVKMKEKGDIPEGYSVSREKKERFSLILESASTNQTSMYLCASSLGTVYEQYFGPGTRLTVT.

This chain uses TRBV4-2 with TRBJ2-5, with 9 positions matching TRBD1. The J call may be incorrect, as the DNA end agrees better with TRBJ2-7. The CDR3 is made up of 16 amino acids. Germline CDR1 and CDR2: LGHNA and YNFKEQ. The CDR3 bases are TGTGCCAGCAGCTTAAGGGCGGGACAGGGCTTCTACGAGCAGTACTTC. Protein: CASSLRAGQGFYEQYF.

This rearrangement joins TRBV6-5 to TRBJ1-1; 9 nucleotides agree with TRBD1. Germline V CDR1 and CDR2: MNHEY, SVGAGI. The CDR3 extends over 13 amino acids. V shed 6 bases and J 5 bases; nucleotides not matched to a gene: 4. CDR3 loop: CASRPDRGTEAFF. The CDR3 DNA is TGTGCCAGCAGGCCAGACAGGGGGACTGAAGCTTTCTTT.

This sequence joins TRBV19 and TRBJ1-4; a possible D gene is TRBD1 (5 bases). The germline CDR1 and CDR2 sequences are LNHDA and SQIVND (reference sequence). The ends were cut back, 7 bases at V and 5 bases at J, with 14 bases in the middle. This CDR3 contains 14 residues. The CDR3 spells CASKEVGGNEKLFF. The CDR3 region has the DNA TGTGCCAGTAAAGAGGTTGGGGGGAATGAAAAACTGTTTTTT.

This clone was seen only once. This chain joins TRBV10-3 and TRBJ1-2; weak D call: TRBD1 (5 bases). Germline lookup yields CDR1 ENHRY and CDR2 SYGVKD. This CDR3 has 13 amino acids. Trimming shortened V by 2 bases and J by 2 bases, and 6 bases separated the two germline ends. CDR3 sequence: CAISEDSNYGYTF. The CDR3 nucleotides read TGTGCCATCAGTGAGGACAGCAACTATGGCTACACCTTC.

The chain joins TRBV7-9 to TRBJ2-5, with D possibly matching TRBD2 (6 bases). This CDR3 spans 14 amino acids. CDR1 and CDR2 from the germline V gene are SEHNR and FQNEAQ (reference sequence). V lost 2 bases and J 4 bases, leaving 11 bases between the germline ends. The CDR3 DNA reads TGTGCCAGCAGCTTACGCGGGGATAGAGAGACCCAGTACTTC. Encoded protein: CASSLRGDRETQYF. The full variable domain, rest sourced from reference TRBV7-9 and TRBJ2-5, is DTGVSQNPRHKITKRGQNVTFRCDPISEHNRLYWYRQTLGQGPEFLTYFQNEAQLEKSRLLSDRFSAERPKGSFSTLEIQRTEQGDSAMYLCASSLRGDRETQYFGPGTRLLVL.

The chain is built from TRBV18 and TRBJ1-6; D is undetermined. The ends were cut back, 2 bases at V and 7 bases at J, with 6 bases in the middle. Germline-derived CDR1 and CDR2 are KGHSH and LQKENI. The CDR3 spans 13 residues. DNA for the CDR3: TGTGCCAGCTCACCAGAACGAAATTCACCCCTCCACTTT. It encodes CASSPERNSPLHF. Supplemented by reference TRBV18 and TRBJ1-6, the full variable domain reads NAGVMQNPRHLVRRRGQEARLRCSPMKGHSHVYWYRQLPEEGLKFMVYLQKENIIDESGMPKERFSAEFPKEGPSILRIQQVVRGDSAAYFCASSPERNSPLHFGNGTRLTVT.

The genes are TRBV28 and TRBJ1-1, with D maybe TRBD1 (5 bases). The V and J ends lost 6 bases and 5 bases respectively, with 16 bases between them. The CDR3 covers 14 residues. Germline assignment: CDR1 MDHEN and CDR2 SYDVKM. Here the CDR3 reads CASRRRAGTTEAFF. As DNA, the CDR3 is TGTGCCAGCAGGCGCAGGGCGGGGACTACTGAAGCTTTCTTT.

The gene calls are TRBV9 and TRBJ2-7, with unresolved D. The CDR3 loop spans 14 amino acids. Germline V gene sequence: CDR1 SGDLS, CDR2 YYNGEE. The V gene lost 7 bases and the J gene lost 0 bases, with 14 bases spanning the gap. DNA of the CDR3: TGTGCCAGCTCTCCCACCACGGTCTCCTACGAGCAGTACTTC. Its protein is CASSPTTVSYEQYF.

The chain employs TRBV19 and TRBJ2-5; D might be TRBD1 (7 bases). Trimming stripped 4 bases from V and 3 bases from J, with 27 bases between. The CDR3 contains 19 residues. Germline CDR1 reads LNHDA; CDR2 reads SQIVND (reference sequence). CDR3: CASSKSADRRSRGKETQYF. In nucleotides, the CDR3 is TGTGCCAGTAGTAAGAGTGCGGACAGGAGGTCTCGGGGGAAAGAGACCCAGTACTTC. Together with reference TRBV19 and TRBJ2-5, the CDR3 gives the full variable domain: DGGITQSPKYLFRKEGQNVTLSCEQNLNHDAMYWYRQDPGQGLRLIYYSQIVNDFQKGDIAEGYSVSREKKESFPLTVTSAQKNPTAFYLCASSKSADRRSRGKETQYFGPGTRLLVL.

The chain employs TRBV9 and TRBJ2-1; either TRBD1 or TRBD2 may supply D (5 bases each). Germline CDR1 SGDLS, CDR2 YYNGEE. The CDR3 is made up of 14 amino acids. Trimming took 0 bases from V and 3 from J, leaving 7 bases between them. The DNA for the CDR3 is TGTGCCAGCAGCGTAGGAGGGGACTACAATGAGCAGTTCTTC. Translation: CASSVGGDYNEQFF.

As regards this clone: One end of the junction is discordant with germline, which a read error may explain. This chain joins TRBV7-7 and TRBJ1-3; D gene unclear. This CDR3 is built from 14 residues. Germline lookup yields CDR1 SSHAT and CDR2 FNYEAQ (reference sequence). The CDR3 bases are TGTGCTAGCATCGACCGGGGCTCTGGAAACACCATATATTTT. Its protein product is CASIDRGSGNTIYF.

This chain uses TRBV4-3 with TRBJ2-1; D not certain. The CDR3 is 15 amino acids. In germline, CDR1 is LGHNA, CDR2 YSLEER. The ends were cut back, 1 base at V and 6 bases at J, with 13 bases in the middle. In DNA form, the CDR3 reads TGCGCCAGCAGCCAAGCTGGATCGGGTCCCAATGAGCAGTTCTTC. It encodes CASSQAGSGPNEQFF.

This chain uses TRBV14 with TRBJ1-1, with D unclear. Deletions cut 4 bases from V and 1 base from J, with 13 bases between. This CDR3 spans 15 amino acids. CDR1 SGHDN and CDR2 FVKESK come from the germline V gene. The CDR3 nucleotides read TGTGCCAGCAGCCTGGAAGAGGTTGGGAACACTGAAGCTTTCTTT. This encodes CASSLEEVGNTEAFF.

V gene TRBV5-8 combines with J gene TRBJ2-5; D ambiguous. Germline CDR1 reads SGHTS; CDR2 reads YDEGEE. Trimming left V 5 bases short and J 4 bases short, with 15 bases between. This CDR3 has 14 residues. The chain's CDR3 is CASSWSASGETQYF. The CDR3 DNA follows: TGTGCCAGCAGTTGGAGCGCATCTGGAGAGACCCAGTACTTC.

This chain joins TRBV6-1 and TRBJ2-7; D may match TRBD1 or TRBD2 (5 bases each). Trimming took off 0 bases at V and 0 bases at J, with 9 bases between the two ends. This CDR3 is built from 15 residues. Germline-derived CDR1 and CDR2 are MNHNS and SASEGT. The CDR3 nucleotides are TGTGCCAGCAGTGAAGCGGGACGGGGCTCCTACGAGCAGTACTTC. It is translated as CASSEAGRGSYEQYF.

V usage is TRBV9 and J usage is TRBJ2-3; D ambiguous. Trimming left V 2 bases short and J 2 bases short, with 9 bases between. Per germline, CDR1 SGDLS and CDR2 YYNGEE. The CDR3 covers 14 residues. The chain's CDR3 is CASSVDTYTDTQYF. CDR3 coding DNA: TGTGCCAGCAGCGTTGACACCTACACAGATACGCAGTATTTT.

This clone was counted once. V is TRBV7-7 and J is TRBJ2-1; 7 bases match TRBD2. In germline, CDR1 is SSHAT, CDR2 FNYEAQ (reference sequence). Germline trimming cut 1 base from V and 4 bases from J; bases unmatched to any gene: 4. The CDR3 consists of 15 residues. The CDR3 protein is CASSLGGGRYNEQFF. Here the CDR3 DNA reads TGTGCCAGCAGCTTAGGGGGGGGTCGATACAATGAGCAGTTCTTC.

The chain links TRBV19 to TRBJ2-3; tentative D call: TRBD1 (6 bases). The germline gives CDR1 LNHDA, CDR2 SQIVND (reference sequence). This CDR3 has 13 residues. The V and J ends lost 6 bases and 4 bases respectively, with 11 bases between them. Written as DNA, the CDR3 is TGTGCCAGTAGAAGCAGGGGCGCAGATACGCAGTATTTT. It is translated as CASRSRGADTQYF.

This sequence joins TRBV28 and TRBJ1-1; D perhaps matches TRBD1 (6 bases). Trimming shortened V by 6 bases and J by 4 bases, and 15 bases separated the two germline ends. The CDR3 is made up of 14 amino acids. CDR1 and CDR2 from the germline V gene are MDHEN and SYDVKM. In nucleotides, the CDR3 is TGTGCCAGCAGCCTAGGGGGGATGGGCACTGAAGCTTTCTTT. Translated: CASSLGGMGTEAFF.

The chain carries TRBV4-2 and TRBJ2-1, with TRBD1 matching over 11 bases. V shed 4 bases and J 9 bases; nucleotides not matched to a gene: 8. CDR3 length equals 15 residues. Germline CDR1 LGHNA, CDR2 YNFKEQ. The CDR3 DNA is TGTGCCAGCAGCCGGGGACAGGGGGTAGAAGGTGAGCAGTTCTTC. Translating gives CASSRGQGVEGEQFF.

The rearrangement uses TRBV28 and TRBJ1-1, with no clear D. Germline CDR1 reads MDHEN; CDR2 reads SYDVKM. The CDR3 spans 13 residues. V was shortened by 7 bases and J by 2 bases, with 11 bases between the two germline ends. CDR3 coding DNA: TGTGCCAGCACCACACCTACAAACACTGAAGCTTTCTTT. Its translation is CASTTPTNTEAFF.